These 11 T cell receptor beta chains share one sample of origin, sequenced in a study of T cell repertoires in cytomegalovirus infection. The antigens for these receptors are not known. TCRdb re-derived calls from the reads in MiXCR, one entry per CDR3 protein. The sample includes about 140,000 distinct CDR3 sequences, around 32% of them seen just once. The sequences come from CD8+ T cells from cultured PBMCs, collected from culture after CMV antigen stimulation. The source is a human donor in good health (CMV status not recorded). Some clones in this sample may be carry-over from other donors' samples.

This clonotype was observed a few times. The chain recombines TRBV7-9 with TRBJ2-5; tentative D call: TRBD2 (7 bases). V lost 6 bases to trimming and J lost 5 bases, with 19 bases between them. This CDR3 has 15 amino acids. Germline V gene lookup returns CDR1 SEHNR and CDR2 FQNEAQ (reference sequence). CDR3 nucleotides: TGTGCCAGCAGACCTTTCGGGGGGCAAGCGGAGACCCAGTACTTC. As protein: CASRPFGGQAETQYF.

Details on this clonotype: In this CDR3 the conserved last residue, phenylalanine or tryptophan, is missing, so a read error is likely. This rearrangement joins TRBV12-3 or TRBV12-4 to TRBJ1-5; D remains ambiguous. V was shortened by 3 bases and J by 6 bases, with 9 bases between the two germline ends. The CDR3 length is 13 residues. The CDR3 bases are TGTGCCAGCAGTTTTGGGTACGGTCAGCCCCAGCATTTA. It specifies CASSFGYGQPQHL.

The rearrangement uses TRBV6-6 and TRBJ2-1; 9 positions agree with TRBD2. V trimming: 5 bases; J trimming: 8 bases; junction bases outside the gene matches: 16. Germline loops: CDR1 MNHNY, CDR2 SVGAGI (reference sequence). The CDR3 has 17 amino acids. CDR3 residues: CASSLAPIAGGPDEQFF. In nucleotides, the CDR3 is TGTGCCAGCAGTCTAGCCCCTATCGCGGGGGGGCCGGATGAGCAGTTCTTC.

The chain uses TRBV7-8 and TRBJ2-3; no reliable D call. The germline V gene encodes CDR1 SGHVS and CDR2 FQNEAQ. Trimming shortened V by 3 bases and J by 4 bases, and 11 bases separated the two germline ends. The CDR3 is 14 amino acids. The CDR3: CASSLKGVADTQYF. The CDR3 region has the DNA TGTGCCAGCAGCTTGAAAGGAGTCGCAGATACGCAGTATTTT.

The rearrangement links TRBV7-3 to TRBJ2-3; D ambiguous. This CDR3 spans 14 amino acids. Trimming shortened V by 4 bases and J by 5 bases, and 13 bases separated the two germline ends. Germline loops: CDR1 SGHTA, CDR2 FQGTGA. The CDR3 DNA reads TGTGCCAGCAGCTCCATAGGGCCCAAAGATACGCAGTATTTT. Translation gives CASSSIGPKDTQYF.

The CDR3 sequence is CASSLSSGGGLNEQFF. CDR3 nucleotides: TGTGCCAGCAGTTTATCATCAGGGGGTGGACTGAATGAGCAGTTCTTC. V and J are TRBV27 and TRBJ2-1; 7 bases line up with TRBD1. Germline V CDR1 and CDR2: MNHEY, SMNVEV (reference sequence). V lost 0 bases and J lost 7; bases outside the gene matches: 9. CDR3 length equals 16 residues.

V usage is TRBV19 and J usage is TRBJ1-5; D is uncertain. The CDR3 sequence is 15 residues long. V was cut by 3 bases and J by 0 bases, with 9 bases left in between. Germline V gene sequence: CDR1 LNHDA, CDR2 SQIVND (reference sequence). The CDR3 nucleotides are TGTGCCAGTAGTATGGAGAGCTATAGCAATCAGCCCCAGCATTTT. The encoded protein is CASSMESYSNQPQHF.

This chain connects TRBV13 to TRBJ1-5; D remains unclear. This CDR3 has 16 residues. CDR1 PRHDT and CDR2 FYEKMQ come from the germline V gene (reference sequence). V was pared by 5 bases and J by 0 bases, with 14 bases between. CDR3 amino acids: CASSLSDNYSNQPQHF. The CDR3 DNA is TGTGCCAGCAGCCTCTCCGACAACTATAGCAATCAGCCCCAGCATTTT. Variable domain in full (rest from reference TRBV13 and TRBJ1-5): AAGVIQSPRHLIKEKRETATLKCYPIPRHDTVYWYQQGPGQDPQFLISFYEKMQSDKGSIPDRFSAQQFSDYHSELNMSSLELGDSALYFCASSLSDNYSNQPQHFGDGTRLSIL.

This clonotype was observed a handful of times. The chain uses TRBV7-6 and TRBJ2-5; TRBD2 matches 9 bases. This CDR3 is built from 15 residues. Germline V gene data show CDR1 as SGHVS and CDR2 as FNYEAQ. With V trimmed by 2 bases and J by 5 bases, 6 bases remained unmatched. CDR3 loop: CASSLFGGGAETQYF. In nucleotides, the CDR3 is TGTGCCAGCAGCTTATTTGGCGGGGGGGCGGAGACCCAGTACTTC.

This clonotype was detected many times. The CDR3 DNA is TGTGCCAGCAGCTCTCTAGCGGGGGGAAATGAGCAGTTCTTC. As protein: CASSSLAGGNEQFF. V and J are TRBV5-6 and TRBJ2-1; TRBD2 matches at 11 bases. The V and J ends lost 3 bases and 7 bases, in that order; junction bases with no gene match: 3. The CDR3 runs to 14 residues. Germline V gene sequence: CDR1 SGHDT, CDR2 YYEEEE.

This clonotype was counted between two and nine times. V gene TRBV7-4 combines with J gene TRBJ2-5; TRBD1 aligns across 7 bases. V was pared by 5 bases and J by 0 bases, with 12 bases of the junction left unmatched. Germline V gene lookup returns CDR1 SGHVT and CDR2 SQSDAQ. The CDR3 runs to 17 residues. The CDR3 spells CASSPGQTIRYQETQYF. DNA for the CDR3: TGTGCCAGCAGCCCGGGACAGACTATACGGTACCAAGAGACCCAGTACTTC.